This T cell receptor beta chain was sequenced for a study of monozygotic twins with cystic fibrosis. Germline V gene lookup returns CDR1 SNHLY and CDR2 FYNNEI. Deletions cut 9 bases from V and 6 bases from J, with 15 bases between. CDR3 length: 13 amino acids. Method: immunoSEQ multiplex PCR; TCRdb's copy keeps in-frame clones and lacks some. The repertoire has over 15,000 clones, approximately 96% of them found once; the top ten carry 1.9%. The V and J genes are TRBV2 and TRBJ1-5, with D possibly matching TRBD1 (6 bases). The material sequenced was blood. The clonotype comes from a young woman with cystic fibrosis. Here the CDR3 reads CASSRTERQPQHF. CDR3 nucleotide sequence: TGTGCCAGTAGCCGGACAGAACGTCAGCCCCAGCATTTT.